Described below is a single T cell receptor (beta chain) sequence and its context. The data are from a study of T cell changes during pregnancy in multiple sclerosis. Clones were read by immunoSEQ multiplex PCR, and TCRdb kept only the in-frame ones, dropping some. The repertoire includes tens of thousands of clones, approximately 92% of them detected once, and about 0.93% sits in the top ten. The CDR3 is made up of 15 amino acids. With 5 bases removed from V and 1 base from J, the gap between germline ends came to 14 bases. Germline lookup yields CDR1 LNHDA and CDR2 SQIVND (reference sequence). The receptor comes from a female donor with multiple sclerosis, enrolled in a pregnancy study. The chain combines TRBV19 with TRBJ1-1; perhaps TRBD1 as D (5 bases). The source material was peripheral blood, sampled in the first trimester of pregnancy. CDR3 DNA: TGTGCCAGTAGTGGCCTCACCGGGGGGAACACTGAAGCTTTCTTT. Protein: CASSGLTGGNTEAFF.